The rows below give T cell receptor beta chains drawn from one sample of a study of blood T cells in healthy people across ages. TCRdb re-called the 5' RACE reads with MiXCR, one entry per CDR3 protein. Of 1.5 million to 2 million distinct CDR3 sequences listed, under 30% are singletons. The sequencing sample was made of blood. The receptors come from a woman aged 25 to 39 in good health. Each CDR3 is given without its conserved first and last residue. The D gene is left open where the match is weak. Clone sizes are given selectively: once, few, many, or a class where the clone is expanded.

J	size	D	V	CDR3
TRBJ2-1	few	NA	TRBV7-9	ASSVGQGGQNEQF
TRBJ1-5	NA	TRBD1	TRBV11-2	ASSLTGTGHSNQPQH
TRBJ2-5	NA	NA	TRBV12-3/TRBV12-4	ASGPSFGGPQETQY
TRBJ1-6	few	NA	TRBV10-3	AISTTFSYNSPLH
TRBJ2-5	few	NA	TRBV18	ASSPYREEETQY
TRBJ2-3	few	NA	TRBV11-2	ASSLVRGPQGGTQY
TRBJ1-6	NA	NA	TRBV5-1	ASSLSSDSPLH
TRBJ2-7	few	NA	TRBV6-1	ASSEFYTTQSYEQY
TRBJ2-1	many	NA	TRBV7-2	ASSPTGLGYNEQF
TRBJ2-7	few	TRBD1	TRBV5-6	ASARTGGSAYEQY
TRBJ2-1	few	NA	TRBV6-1	ASSGTGSSEQF
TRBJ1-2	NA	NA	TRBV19	ASLYSTNYGYT
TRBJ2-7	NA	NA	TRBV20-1	SASGSQLSYEQY
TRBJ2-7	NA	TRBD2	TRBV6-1	ASSEGLSGGIRYEQY
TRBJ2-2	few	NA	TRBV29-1	SFQGSHTGELF
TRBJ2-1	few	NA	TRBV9	ASSVRSSAGNEQF
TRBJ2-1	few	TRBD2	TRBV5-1	ASSLGVAGVSEQF
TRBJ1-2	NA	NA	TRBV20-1	SARVELGRVNYGYT
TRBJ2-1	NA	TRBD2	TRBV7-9	ASSQNSGGNAIYKEQF
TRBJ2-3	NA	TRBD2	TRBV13	ASSSTGTSGLLDTQY
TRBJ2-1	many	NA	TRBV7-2	ASSLVPRTNSYNEQF
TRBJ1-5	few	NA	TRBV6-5	ASNEWGIVNQPQH
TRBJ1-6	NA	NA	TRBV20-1	SARGGLGRSPLH
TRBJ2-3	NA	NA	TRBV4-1	ASSHGPRGGGSTDTQY
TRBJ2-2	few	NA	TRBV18	ASSPGPGELF
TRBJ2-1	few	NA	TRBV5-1	ASSLLTAYNEQF
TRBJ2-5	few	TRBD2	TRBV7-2	ASSLDGRGTQY
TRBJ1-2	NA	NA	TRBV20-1	SALRGQAGYT
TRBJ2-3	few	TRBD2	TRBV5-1	ASTNPGTSGTDTQY
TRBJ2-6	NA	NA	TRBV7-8	ASSLGRVGSGANVLT
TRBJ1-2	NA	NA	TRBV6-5	ASSSGRLGAGYT
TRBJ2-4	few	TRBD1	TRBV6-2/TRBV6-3	ASSRIGQGATKNIQY
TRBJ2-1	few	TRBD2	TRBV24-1	ATAGTSGPTEQF
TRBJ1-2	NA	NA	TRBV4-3	ASSQDYTQSYGYT
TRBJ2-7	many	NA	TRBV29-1	SVEGGYTFNEQY
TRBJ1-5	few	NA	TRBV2	ASSVNQYQPQH
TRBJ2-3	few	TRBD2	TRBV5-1	ASSSNAGDDTQY
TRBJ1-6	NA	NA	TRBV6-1	ASSEGSQGNSPRH
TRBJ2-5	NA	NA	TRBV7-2	ASSFTSYETQY
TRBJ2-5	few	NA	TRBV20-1	SARKDSREQY
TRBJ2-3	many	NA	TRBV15	ATSRDEGDTQY
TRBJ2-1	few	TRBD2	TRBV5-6	ASSLASGIDEQF
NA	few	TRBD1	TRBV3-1	ASSPGTVPYNEQY
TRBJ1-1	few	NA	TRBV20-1	SARVWGMNTEAF
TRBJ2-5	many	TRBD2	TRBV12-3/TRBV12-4	ASSWDYRQETQY